The clone carrying this T cell receptor beta chain was detected only a few times. This record belongs to a study of sequential checkpoint blockade in melanoma. The treatment: randomized to nivolumab then ipilimumab (arm A) or the reverse (arm B). Profiled with immunoSEQ multiplex PCR; TCRdb holds only in-frame clones, not every one. The sample includes 2,000 or so clones, 15% to 20% seen only once; the top ten take about 20%. Trimming removed 5 bases from V and 4 bases from J; junction bases left unmatched: 5. CDR1 LNHDA and CDR2 SQIVND come from the germline V gene (reference sequence). The CDR3 is 14 residues long.

The sequencing here drew on tumor tissue (inferred from file names), taken from a patient given nivolumab and ipilimumab in sequence. The chain couples TRBV19 to TRBJ1-1; 9 nucleotides match TRBD1. The receptor comes from a human donor with melanoma. CDR3 sequence: CASSPGQGGTEAFF. CDR3 bases: TGTGCCAGTAGTCCGGGACAGGGTGGCACTGAAGCTTTCTTT.